This TCR beta chain stems from a study of shared clonotypes between healthy human individuals. Looking at the study overall: Three CD4 naive, three CD4 memory, two CD8 naive and one CD8 memory plate were used per donor.

As regards this clone: Its antigen is unknown.

Study-level findings and limits: Clonotypes which were not shared had lower generation probabilities than clonotypes that all four donors shared.

CDR1 is MDHEN and CDR2 is SYDVKM in the germline V gene. The CDR3 has 12 amino acids. V lost 5 bases and J lost 2, with 7 bases in between. The table came from immunoSEQ multiplex PCR; TCRdb's copy has only in-frame clones and leaves some out. The data show about 2.4 million clones, with roughly 93% seen just once and 0.36% held by the top ten. HIV-negative, healthy adults without recent acute infections or vaccinations were the donors. Partitioning of CD4+ cells yielded a CD45RA+ naive subset and a CD45RA-negative memory subset. The sequencing sample was made of naive CD4+ T cells from PBMCs. Regarding subset: CD45RA+ positively selected. V gene TRBV28 combines with J gene TRBJ2-7; D uncertain. The sequence was collected from a young man in good health. Some clones in this sample may be carry-over from other donors' samples. The CDR3 bases are TGTGCCAGCAGTCTTTATACCTACGAGCAGTACTTC. It is translated as CASSLYTYEQYF.